The T cell receptor (beta chain) described here comes from a study of blood T cell repertoires in COVID-19. About the study: T cells, B-cell-depleted T cells, or PBMCs provided the cDNA or gDNA that served as material.

The method was immunoSEQ multiplex PCR; TCRdb's version includes in-frame clones alone and lacks a portion of them. Of more than 85,000 clones in the sample, roughly 90% were seen once. Germline lookup yields CDR1 SGHNT and CDR2 YENEEA. The CDR3 spans 12 residues. V dropped 6 bases and J dropped 4 bases, with 7 bases sitting between them. Sequencing input: peripheral blood. The receptor comes from a man in his 60s with acute or convalescent COVID-19. This rearrangement joins TRBV11-3 to TRBJ1-3; D gene ambiguous. The CDR3 protein is CASSQFGNTIYF. The CDR3 region has the DNA TGTGCCAGCAGTCAATTCGGAAACACCATATATTTT.